Detailed here is one TCR beta chain. Its antigen is still unknown. Base-call qualities are not available, and no considerably larger clone is one nucleotide away. The method was 5' RACE. These reads were obtained on an Illumina HiSeq 2500. A second PCR of about 6 to 12 cycles was performed with a sample-barcoded 5' primer and a J-beta primer mix. Each TCR beta cDNA molecule received a unique molecular identifier from a template-switch 5' adaptor carrying 12 random nucleotides. Each sample yielded at least 3 million CDR3-containing paired-end reads. First-strand cDNA was synthesized from all RNA with the Mint cDNA synthesis kit, primed by a TRBC-specific oligonucleotide. After uracil-DNA glycosylase treatment, a first 18-cycle PCR used universal primers M1SS and BC2_uni_R on all cDNA. In the source study's methods: For normalization, 1 million high-quality reads were randomly selected from each sample, with every read carrying a distinct molecular identifier. Reads sharing molecular identifiers were discarded rather than binned into consensus sequences. MiTCR, set to a Q25 quality threshold and the strictest error-elimination algorithm, was used for CDR3 identification, clonotype clustering and error correction. A nonparametric unseen species model with Euler transformation was used to estimate lower-bound total TCR beta diversity. TCRdb's own reprocessing of the public reads used fastp at Q25 and MiXCR and kept productive beta chains. Each entry merges the rows of one CDR3 protein and shows their most common DNA and genes. TCRdb, not the authors, supplied the V and J calls. The sample table shows hundreds of thousands of distinct CDR3 sequences, and about 43% are seen once. 30% of the sample belongs to the ten largest clones.

The entry originates in a study of blood T cells in healthy people across ages (dated by TCRdb to 2015 to 2017). For the study in its entirety: In model experiments, template switching captured roughly one uniquely barcoded TCR beta cDNA molecule for every two T cells. The study measured age-related changes in TCR beta repertoire diversity using deep sequencing normalized with unique cDNA molecular identifiers. Donors were grouped into four age groups: young (average roughly 15 years), middle-aged (about 38), aged (about 59) and long-lived (about 90). Donors of different ages were randomly distributed across sequencing lanes to avoid experimental bias. For two donors (one aged 18 to 30 and one aged 80 or older), the study analyzed two additional independent replicas of 1 million unique cDNA reads from the same blood draw. Study-wide conclusions, independent of this receptor: There was a strong correlation between observed TCR beta diversity and the percentage of naive T cells measured by flow cytometry. Total diversity estimates from one million sequenced T cells were considered lower bounds and underestimates. Because the CMV infection status of the donors was unknown, age-related changes in expanded clonotypes may potentially have been confounded. Conclusive comparison of naive and antigen-experienced compartments was prevented by the profiling of bulk unsorted PBMCs. Compared with the aged group, the long-lived group had more naive CD4+ T cells, fewer expanded clones and increased TCR diversity, a pattern suggesting age selection. Observed TCR beta diversity per million T cells fell roughly linearly with age, and a significant reduction was already apparent by age about 38.

Systemically healthy Caucasian individuals from Russia, 35 to 40 in total and aged about 6 to 100 years, were included as donors. Each donor gave around 9.9 milliliters of peripheral blood, collected into EDTA-treated Vacutainer tubes. Ficoll-Paque density-gradient centrifugation was used to isolate PBMCs, with at least 6.5 million per sample. Trizol reagent was used to extract total RNA from the PBMCs, yielding at least 5.5 micrograms per sample. For every donor, flow cytometry on a PBMC aliquot measured the percentage of naive CD45RAhigh/CD27high T cells. This sequence originates from a man older than 75 in good health. Sequenced material: blood.

The DNA sequence follows: TGTGCCAGCAGTTATGAGGGGACTATCACAGATACGCAGTATTTT. Its protein reads: CASSYEGTITDTQYF. The chain employs TRBV6-6 and TRBJ2-3; the central 7 bases match TRBD2. V is trimmed back by 3 bases and J by 2 bases, and the junction contains 5 bases that no gene match accounts for. From the cysteine up to the phenylalanine, the CDR3 has a length of 15 residues. Only the CDR3 DNA is retained, 45 bases long and in frame from the first base. The germline V gene (reference sequence) gives CDR1 as MNHNY and CDR2 as SVGAGI.